The 14 T cell receptor beta chains given below trace back to one sample, sequenced in a study of blood T cell repertoires in COVID-19. Using immunoSEQ multiplex PCR, the repertoire was profiled, and TCRdb retains in-frame clones only, with some absent. Of around 190,000 clones in the sample, approximately 90% were seen once. The sequencing sample was made of peripheral blood. Source of these receptors: a middle-aged man with COVID-19, enrolled during active disease.

This chain joins TRBV6-5 and TRBJ2-6; the D is unclear. Trimming removed 6 bases at V and 1 base at J, with 7 bases between. The CDR3 is 14 residues long. The germline V gene encodes CDR1 MNHEY and CDR2 SVGAGI. CDR3 amino acids: CASRFNSGANVLTF. The CDR3 DNA reads as TGTGCCAGCAGATTTAATTCTGGGGCCAACGTCCTGACTTTC.

V and J are TRBV5-6 and TRBJ1-1; TRBD1 agrees at 9 bases. The germline V gene has CDR1 SGHDT and CDR2 YYEEEE. The ends lost 4 bases at V and 3 bases at J; junction bases unmatched: 13. There are 17 residues in the CDR3. The CDR3 region has the DNA TGTGCCAGCAGCCATGGGACAGGGCGGGATATTTACACTGAAGCTTTCTTT. This codes for CASSHGTGRDIYTEAFF.

This sequence joins TRBV7-6 and TRBJ2-3; unclear D gene. The CDR3 covers 16 residues. From germline, CDR1 is SGHVS and CDR2 FNYEAQ. V was trimmed by 5 bases and J by 0 bases, leaving 15 bases between them. This CDR3 is CASSPSWAKSTDTQYF. The CDR3 DNA reads as TGTGCCAGCAGCCCCAGTTGGGCGAAAAGCACAGATACGCAGTATTTT.

The chain links TRBV14 to TRBJ2-5; TRBD2 might be the D (6 bases). From germline, CDR1 is SGHDN and CDR2 FVKESK. The CDR3 runs to 15 residues. V was trimmed by 1 base and J by 2 bases, leaving 11 bases between them. The CDR3 region is CASSQGWGTQETQYF. The CDR3 nucleotides are TGTGCCAGCAGCCAAGGATGGGGGACTCAAGAGACCCAGTACTTC.

This chain joins TRBV9 and TRBJ2-3; the match to TRBD2 covers 7 bases. The CDR3 is 15 residues long. V was clipped by 2 bases and J by 3 bases; unmatched bases: 6. CDR1 and CDR2 from the germline V gene are SGDLS and YYNGEE. The CDR3 reads CASSVSGDLTDTQYF. The DNA of the CDR3 is TGTGCCAGCAGCGTCAGCGGGGACCTAACAGATACGCAGTATTTT.

The V and J genes are TRBV29-1 and TRBJ2-1, with 7 bases lining up with TRBD1. The CDR3 totals 14 residues. V was clipped by 4 bases and J by 7 bases; unmatched bases: 10. Per the germline V gene, CDR1 is SQVTM and CDR2 is ANQGSEA. The CDR3 coding sequence is TGCAGCGTTGGGACAGGCAATGGTAGGAATGAGCAGTTCTTC. Its translation is CSVGTGNGRNEQFF.

This rearrangement joins TRBV29-1 to TRBJ2-7; TRBD1 matches 8 bases. The CDR3 totals 11 residues. CDR1 SQVTM and CDR2 ANQGSEA come from the germline V gene. The junction had 6 bases not matched to a gene; V was cut back by 5 bases and J by 9 bases. CDR3 loop: CSVLQGGVQYF. The CDR3 DNA sequence: TGCAGCGTTTTACAGGGGGGCGTGCAGTACTTC.

The V gene is TRBV3-1 (or the pseudogene TRBV3-2), the J gene TRBJ2-3; TRBD2 is a possible D gene (6 bases). Germline V CDR1 and CDR2: LGHDT, YNNKEL (reference sequence). This CDR3 has 16 amino acids. Trimming pared 4 bases from V and 4 bases from J, leaving 18 bases between. As DNA, the CDR3 is TGTGCCAGCAGCCCCGGAGCGGGTCGCTCCTCAGATACGCAGTATTTT. This encodes CASSPGAGRSSDTQYF.

The V and J genes are TRBV7-2 and TRBJ2-1, with 7 bases that match TRBD2. CDR1 is SGHTA, CDR2 FQGNSA, per germline. The trim removed 1 base at V and 4 bases at J, leaving 4 bases unmatched. There are 15 residues in the CDR3. CDR3 DNA: TGTGCCAGCAGCTTAGGGGCTAGCGGTTACAATGAGCAGTTCTTC. Amino acids: CASSLGASGYNEQFF.

The V gene is TRBV27, the J gene TRBJ1-2, with a weak D call TRBD1 (5 bases). This CDR3 has 14 residues. CDR1 MNHEY and CDR2 SMNVEV come from the germline V gene (reference sequence). V was cut by 4 bases and J by 3 bases, with 12 bases left in between. CDR3 bases: TGTGCCAGCAGTTACCGACAGAGTTACTATGGCTACACCTTC. This gives the protein CASSYRQSYYGYTF.

CDR3 in DNA: TGTGCCAGCAGCTCCCCTACGCGTAACGCGAACACCGGGGAGCTGTTTTTT. Translation: CASSSPTRNANTGELFF. The chain has TRBV7-9 and TRBJ2-2; no clear D. The CDR3 runs 17 residues. Germline CDR1 reads SEHNR; CDR2 reads FQNEAQ (reference sequence). V lost 4 bases, J lost 0 bases, and 15 bases lay in between.

The rearrangement uses TRBV5-1 and TRBJ2-5; D not resolved. The CDR3 is 13 residues long. Germline CDR1 and CDR2: SGHRS and YFSETQ. V dropped 0 bases and J dropped 2 bases, with 5 bases sitting between them. In DNA, the CDR3 is TGCGCCAGCAGCTTGGCAGAACAAGAGACCCAGTACTTC. It codes for CASSLAEQETQYF.

This clone appeared a single time. This sequence joins TRBV19 and TRBJ2-2; D is possibly TRBD1 (6 bases). V shed 10 bases and J shed 3 bases, with 18 bases lying between them. The CDR3 sequence is 15 residues long. CDR1 is LNHDA and CDR2 is SQIVND in the germline V gene (reference sequence). This CDR3 reads CATSSGTPYTGELFF. CDR3 DNA sequence: TGTGCCACGTCCTCGGGGACACCCTACACCGGGGAGCTGTTTTTT.

V and J are TRBV4-1 and TRBJ1-2; TRBD1 might be the D (6 bases). V was shortened by 4 bases and J by 4 bases, with 13 bases between the two germline ends. The CDR3 spans 14 residues. Germline assignment: CDR1 MGHRA and CDR2 YSYEKL. The CDR3 here is CASSLLTGPYGYTF. The DNA for the CDR3 is TGCGCCAGCAGCCTCCTGACAGGCCCCTATGGCTACACCTTC.